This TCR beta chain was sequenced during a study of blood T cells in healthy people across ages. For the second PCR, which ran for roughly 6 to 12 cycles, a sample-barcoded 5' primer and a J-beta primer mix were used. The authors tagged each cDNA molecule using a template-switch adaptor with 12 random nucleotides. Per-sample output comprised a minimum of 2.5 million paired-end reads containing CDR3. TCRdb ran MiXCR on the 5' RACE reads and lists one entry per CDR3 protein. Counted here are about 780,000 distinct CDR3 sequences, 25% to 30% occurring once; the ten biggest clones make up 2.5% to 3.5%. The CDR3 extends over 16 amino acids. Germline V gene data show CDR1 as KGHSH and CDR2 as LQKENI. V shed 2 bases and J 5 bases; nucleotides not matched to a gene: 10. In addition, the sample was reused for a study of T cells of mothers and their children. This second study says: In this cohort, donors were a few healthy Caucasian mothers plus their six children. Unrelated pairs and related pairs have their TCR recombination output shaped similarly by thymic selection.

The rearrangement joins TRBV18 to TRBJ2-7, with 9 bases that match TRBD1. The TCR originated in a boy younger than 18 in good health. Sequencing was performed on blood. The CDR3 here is CASSPIYRDRVHEQYF. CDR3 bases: TGTGCCAGCTCACCAATTTATCGGGACAGGGTTCACGAGCAGTACTTC.